This entry features one T cell receptor beta chain sequence. Its antigen remains unidentified. This CDR3 has 16 residues. CDR1 is MGHRA and CDR2 is YSYEKL in the germline V gene. V was pared by 0 bases and J by 6 bases, with 6 bases of the junction left unmatched. This specimen belongs to a study of cytomegalovirus exposure and HLA in healthy donors. The study, taken as a whole, reports: V- and J-gene trimming of TCR beta was linked (in a later analysis) to a missense DCLRE1C variant. The only immune exposure information that was available was CMV serostatus.

Use of 60 Vbeta and 13 Jbeta primers characterized the PCR. Some clones are missing from TCRdb's copy, which holds only in-frame ones; the method was immunoSEQ multiplex PCR. The data hold approximately 190,000 clones, with approximately 85% observed a single time. This TCR was recovered from a woman aged 18-35 years in good health and CMV-seronegative. The V and J genes are TRBV4-1 and TRBJ2-1, with 9 bases lining up with TRBD2. The specimen was PBMCs. The CDR3 bases are TGCGCCAGCAGCCAAGATGGCGGGGGGGCCACCAATGAGCAGTTCTTC. Its translation: CASSQDGGGATNEQFF.